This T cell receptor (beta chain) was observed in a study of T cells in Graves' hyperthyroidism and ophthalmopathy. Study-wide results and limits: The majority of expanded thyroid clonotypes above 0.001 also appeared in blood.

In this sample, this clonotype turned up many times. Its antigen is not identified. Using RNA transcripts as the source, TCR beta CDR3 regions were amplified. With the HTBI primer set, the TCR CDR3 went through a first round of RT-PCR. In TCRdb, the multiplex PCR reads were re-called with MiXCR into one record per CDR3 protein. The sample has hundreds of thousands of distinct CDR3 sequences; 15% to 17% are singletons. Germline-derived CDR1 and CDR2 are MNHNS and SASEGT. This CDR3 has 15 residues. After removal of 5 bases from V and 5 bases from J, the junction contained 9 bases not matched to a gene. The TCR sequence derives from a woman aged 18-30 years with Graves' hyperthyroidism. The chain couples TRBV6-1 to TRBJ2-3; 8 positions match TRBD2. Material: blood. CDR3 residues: CASSSLAGRGDTQYF. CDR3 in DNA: TGTGCCAGCAGTTCTCTAGCGGGTAGAGGAGATACGCAGTATTTT.